This T cell receptor beta chain was sequenced in a study of T cells after yellow fever vaccination. Whole-study results and caveats: Detected again after the booster were most primary-vaccination clones, at 95% to 98% CD4 and 80% to 90% CD8.

Germline V gives CDR1 SGHVS, CDR2 FQNEAQ. Trimming cost V 8 bases and J 1 base, with 14 bases left between them. There are 15 residues in the CDR3. Via MiXCR, TCRdb re-called the 5' RACE reads, giving one row per CDR3 protein. Seen here are about 340,000 distinct CDR3 sequences, 8.5% to 9% observed once, and the top ten hold roughly 18%. Many counts were recorded for this clonotype. Its antigen is unidentified. V is TRBV7-8 and J is TRBJ1-4; D call uncertain. Sequenced here: PBMCs, sampled on the day of the first yellow fever vaccination. The receptor was isolated from a man aged 18 to 30 who received the YFV17D yellow fever vaccine. The CDR3 loop is CASGPRTGTNEKLFF. In DNA form, the CDR3 reads TGTGCCAGCGGCCCCAGGACGGGAACTAATGAAAAACTGTTTTTT.